This T cell receptor beta chain was retrieved from a study of identical twins. Study results and caveats: Whereas memory repertoires showed no such difference, abundant cord blood beta clonotypes carried fewer insertions.

TCRdb passed the 5' RACE reads through MiXCR, listing each CDR3 protein once. The sample has about 530,000 distinct CDR3 sequences; roughly 15% are singletons. In regard to this clonotype: What it binds is unknown.

The germline gives CDR1 MRHNA, CDR2 SNTAGT. The CDR3 loop spans 16 amino acids. With 0 bases clipped from V and 4 bases from J, the junction kept 6 bases outside the gene matches. The same sample was also used in a study of yellow fever vaccine responses in identical twins.

This chain uses TRBV6-4 with TRBJ1-2; 9 bases match TRBD1. This TCR derives from a woman younger than 35 in good health. The material sequenced was CD4+ T cells sorted from blood. CDR3 coding DNA: TGTGCCAGCAGTGACTCACGGGGACAGGGAAGCTATGGCTACACCTTC. It specifies CASSDSRGQGSYGYTF.